The 27 T cell receptor beta chains reported below all come from one sample, sequenced in a study of blood T cells in healthy people across ages. Primed by a sample-barcoded 5' primer and a J-beta primer mix, a second PCR proceeded for about 6 to 11 cycles. Each CDR3 protein gets one entry after TCRdb re-called the 5' RACE reads with MiXCR. The table includes under 800,000 distinct CDR3 sequences, around 20% detected once. Sequencing used blood. The receptors were gathered from a man between 70 and 80 years old in good health.

In regard to this clonotype: One end of the junction varies from germline; a read error may be responsible. The DNA for the CDR3 is TGTGCCATCAGTCGCGGACAGGGTAACTCTGGAAACACCCTATATTTT. This codes for CAISRGQGNSGNTLYF. V gene TRBV10-3 combines with J gene TRBJ1-3, with 8 positions matching TRBD1. The length of the CDR3 is 16 residues. CDR1 is ENHRY and CDR2 is SYGVKD in the germline V gene.

The chain combines TRBV21-1 with TRBJ2-5; the table's D call TRBD1 went unverified against the DNA. The end of the DNA fits TRBJ2-7 better, so the J call may be wrong. TRBV21-1 corresponds to a pseudogene. The CDR3 has 13 amino acids. CDR3: CASSKLGGHEQYF. The CDR3, as DNA: TGTGCCAGCAGCAAGTTAGGGGGCCACGAGCAGTACTTC.

The chain has TRBV7-2 and TRBJ2-4, with D possibly matching TRBD2 (6 bases). The CDR3 has 16 residues. Trimming removed 5 bases from V and 1 base from J, with 15 bases in between. The germline V gene has CDR1 SGHTA and CDR2 FQGNSA. The CDR3 nucleotides are TGTGCCAGCAGCCCTTCCGGGACTCGGGCCAAAAACATTCAGTACTTC. Protein: CASSPSGTRAKNIQYF. Looking up the rest from reference TRBV7-2 and TRBJ2-4 gives the full variable domain: GAGVSQSPSNKVTEKGKDVELRCDPISGHTALYWYRQSLGQGLEFLIYFQGNSAPDKSGLPSDRFSAERTGGSVSTLTIQRTQQEDSAVYLCASSPSGTRAKNIQYFGAGTRLSVL.

The chain employs TRBV6-5 and TRBJ1-2; the match to TRBD1 covers 11 bases. Trimming cost V 10 bases and J 4 bases; bases outside gene matches: 11. Germline V CDR1 and CDR2: MNHEY, SVGAGI. The CDR3 runs to 15 residues. DNA for the CDR3: TGTGCCAACAGACGAGGACAGGGGGCCTTCTATGGCTACACCTTC. It yields the protein CANRRGQGAFYGYTF.

In the case of this clonotype: A read error may account for a junction end that differs from germline. The rearrangement joins TRBV18 to TRBJ2-1; D is possibly TRBD1 (5 bases). There are 15 residues in the CDR3. Germline assignment: CDR1 KGHSH and CDR2 LQKENI. CDR3 in amino acids: CASSPQGEDYNEQSF. CDR3 sequence (DNA): TGTGCCAGCTCACCGCAGGGTGAAGATTACAATGAGCAGTCCTTC.

The chain has TRBV19 and TRBJ2-5; 7 nucleotides match TRBD1. Near its end, the DNA agrees better with TRBJ2-1, so the J call may be wrong. The length of the CDR3 is 12 residues. Looked up from germline, CDR1 is LNHDA and CDR2 is SQIVND (reference sequence). The CDR3 region has the DNA TGTGCCAGTAAACAGGGGCGGAATGAGCAGTTCTTC. Translating it yields CASKQGRNEQFF.

The table lists this clonotype with a few counts. The V call is TRBV7-9, the J call TRBJ2-7; D may match TRBD1 or TRBD2 (5 bases each). CDR1 SEHNR and CDR2 FQNEAQ come from the germline V gene (reference sequence). Trimming removed 8 bases from V and 3 bases from J, with 14 bases in between. The CDR3 totals 13 residues. This chain's CDR3 is CASDDGTVYEQYF. As DNA, the CDR3 is TGTGCCAGCGATGATGGGACCGTCTACGAGCAGTACTTC. Based on the CDR3 plus reference TRBV7-9 and TRBJ2-7, the full variable domain is DTGVSQNPRHKITKRGQNVTFRCDPISEHNRLYWYRQTLGQGPEFLTYFQNEAQLEKSRLLSDRFSAERPKGSFSTLEIQRTEQGDSAMYLCASDDGTVYEQYFGPGTRLTVT.

V usage is TRBV19 and J usage is TRBJ2-3; TRBD1 aligns across 9 bases. The CDR3 consists of 16 residues. V was pared by 5 bases and J by 3 bases, with 9 bases of the junction left unmatched. Germline CDR1 reads LNHDA; CDR2 reads SQIVND (reference sequence). The CDR3 region is CASSAWTGVQTDTQYF. Here the CDR3 DNA reads TGTGCCAGTAGTGCATGGACAGGGGTACAAACAGATACGCAGTATTTT.

The chain is built from TRBV5-6 and TRBJ1-5, with no clear D. This CDR3 is 16 amino acids long. Per germline, CDR1 SGHDT and CDR2 YYEEEE. V was cut by 0 bases and J by 4 bases, with 14 bases left in between. The CDR3 protein is CASSLGGIAANQPQHF. In DNA form, the CDR3 reads TGTGCCAGCAGCTTGGGCGGGATAGCGGCGAATCAGCCCCAGCATTTT. Full variable domain (remainder filled in from reference TRBV5-6 and TRBJ1-5): DAGVTQSPTHLIKTRGQQVTLRCSPKSGHDTVSWYQQALGQGPQFIFQYYEEEERQRGNFPDRFSGHQFPNYSSELNVNALLLGDSALYLCASSLGGIAANQPQHFGDGTRLSIL.

At least ten counts were recorded for this clonotype. This rearrangement joins TRBV28 to TRBJ2-5, with D maybe TRBD1 (5 bases). Trimming removed 6 bases at V and 1 base at J, with 9 bases between. Germline CDR1 reads MDHEN; CDR2 reads SYDVKM. The CDR3 covers 13 residues. The CDR3 DNA reads TGTGCCAGCAGACGAACAGGCCAAGAGACCCAGTACTTC. Translating it yields CASRRTGQETQYF.

There are a few counts of this clonotype. The genes are TRBV6-5 and TRBJ1-6, with D possibly matching TRBD1 (5 bases). CDR3 size: 16 residues. With 5 bases removed from V and 5 bases from J, the gap between germline ends came to 16 bases. Germline V gene sequence: CDR1 MNHEY, CDR2 SVGAGI. The CDR3 sequence: CASSTEGPADNSPLHF. CDR3 bases: TGTGCCAGCAGTACTGAGGGGCCAGCGGATAATTCACCCCTCCACTTT.

A few counts support this clonotype. The rearrangement links TRBV24-1 to TRBJ2-1, with 7 positions matching TRBD2. The CDR3 is 13 residues long. Per germline, CDR1 KGHDR and CDR2 SFDVKD. The J segment lost 4 bases and the V segment lost 4 bases, leaving 0 bases of the junction unmatched. The CDR3 sequence is CATSDGGYNEQFF. The CDR3 region has the DNA TGTGCCACCAGTGACGGGGGGTACAATGAGCAGTTCTTC.

A few counts support this clonotype. V usage is TRBV28 and J usage is TRBJ2-2; the match to TRBD1 covers 7 bases. The germline gives CDR1 MDHEN, CDR2 SYDVKM. Trimming removed 7 bases from V and 5 bases from J; junction bases left unmatched: 13. The CDR3 is 16 residues long. CDR3 sequence (DNA): TGTGCCAGCACCCGGGGACAGATGACACGGACCGGGGAGCTGTTTTTT. As protein: CASTRGQMTRTGELFF.

This clonotype occurred a few times. The rearrangement joins TRBV7-8 to TRBJ1-2, with TRBD1 identical over 8 bases. CDR3 size: 17 residues. Losses at the gene ends were 5 bases for V and 8 bases for J; bases not matched to a gene: 19. The germline V gene encodes CDR1 SGHVS and CDR2 FQNEAQ. For the CDR3, the DNA is TGTGCCAGCAGCGTTTATGGACAGGGACAGCCCCTTATGGGCTACACCTTC. It encodes CASSVYGQGQPLMGYTF.

V is TRBV10-3 and J is TRBJ2-5; D is ambiguous. The CDR3 covers 14 residues. Germline V gives CDR1 ENHRY, CDR2 SYGVKD. V lost 0 bases and J 2 bases, leaving 7 bases between the germline ends. CDR3 DNA sequence: TGTGCCATCAGTGAGTCTCCGGAACAAGAGACCCAGTACTTC. Encoded protein: CAISESPEQETQYF.

This rearrangement joins TRBV5-5 to TRBJ1-6; D is unresolved. The V gene lost 0 bases and the J gene lost 5 bases, with 9 bases spanning the gap. Germline loops: CDR1 SGHKS, CDR2 YYEKEE (reference sequence). This CDR3 comprises 15 residues. CDR3 nucleotide sequence: TGTGCCAGCAGCTTGGCCGGGCCTCATAATTCACCCCTCCACTTT. Its protein product is CASSLAGPHNSPLHF.

This clonotype occurred a few times. The V call is TRBV5-6, the J call TRBJ2-1; D unresolved. The CDR3 runs to 15 residues. The germline V gene encodes CDR1 SGHDT and CDR2 YYEEEE. V lost 0 bases to trimming and J lost 5 bases, with 12 bases between them. The CDR3 coding sequence is TGTGCCAGCAGCTTGGGGGTGCAGGTCCACAATGAGCAGTTCTTC. It encodes CASSLGVQVHNEQFF. The full variable domain, completed using reference TRBV5-6 and TRBJ2-1, is DAGVTQSPTHLIKTRGQQVTLRCSPKSGHDTVSWYQQALGQGPQFIFQYYEEEERQRGNFPDRFSGHQFPNYSSELNVNALLLGDSALYLCASSLGVQVHNEQFFGPGTRLTVL.

The rearrangement links TRBV18 to TRBJ2-1; D remains unclear. CDR1 is KGHSH and CDR2 is LQKENI in the germline V gene. Trimming cost V 0 bases and J 1 base, with 7 bases left between them. The CDR3 covers 15 residues. CDR3 in amino acids: CASSPPSLSYNEQFF. CDR3 in DNA: TGTGCCAGCTCACCACCGTCACTATCCTACAATGAGCAGTTCTTC.

This chain uses TRBV6-1 with TRBJ2-7, with TRBD2 identical over 11 bases. The CDR3 sequence is 16 residues long. Trimming took 2 bases from V and 3 from J; bases not matched to a gene: 6. The V gene's germline CDR1 is MNHNS and CDR2 SASEGT. CDR3 bases: TGTGCCAGCAGTGAAACTAGCGGGAGAACATTCTACGAGCAGTACTTC. Amino acids: CASSETSGRTFYEQYF.

Only a few counts were recorded for this clonotype. The chain recombines TRBV7-2 with TRBJ1-2, with a tentative D call TRBD1 (5 bases). V lost 5 bases and J 8 bases, leaving 12 bases between the germline ends. The CDR3 loop spans 12 amino acids. Looked up from germline, CDR1 is SGHTA and CDR2 is FQGNSA. The CDR3 DNA sequence: TGTGCCAGCAGCATATTAAAGGGGGGCTACACCTTC. Its protein product is CASSILKGGYTF.

J is TRBJ2-3 and V is TRBV28, with D perhaps TRBD1 or TRBD2 (6 bases each). The CDR3 length is 12 residues. V lost 5 bases and J lost 14, with 17 bases in between. The germline CDR1 and CDR2 sequences are MDHEN and SYDVKM. The CDR3 nucleotides are TGTGCCAGCAGTGTGGAAGGGGGGAATATGTATTTT. Amino acid sequence: CASSVEGGNMYF.

This clonotype was observed a few times. The J gene is TRBJ2-1, the V gene TRBV20-1, with 14 bases aligning to TRBD2. The CDR3 runs 15 residues. Germline CDR1 and CDR2: DFQATT and SNEGSKA (reference sequence). Trimming took 7 bases from V and 3 from J; bases not matched to a gene: 5. CDR3 coding DNA: TGCAGTGTGCCGACTAGCGGGGGGGTCTACAATGAGCAGTTCTTC. Translation: CSVPTSGGVYNEQFF.

V and J are TRBV3-1 and TRBJ2-5; the match to TRBD2 covers 10 bases. V lost 0 bases and J lost 4; bases outside the gene matches: 8. Germline loops: CDR1 LGHDT, CDR2 YNNKEL (reference sequence). The CDR3 runs to 17 residues. DNA for the CDR3: TGTGCCAGCAGCCAAGATCCTAGCGGGAGTTCCGGAGAGACCCAGTACTTC. This sequence encodes CASSQDPSGSSGETQYF.

This clonotype was counted only a few times. The gene calls are TRBV5-6 and TRBJ2-5, with 13 bases lining up with TRBD2. The J call may be incorrect, as the DNA end agrees better with TRBJ2-1. This CDR3 contains 15 residues. The germline V gene encodes CDR1 SGHDT and CDR2 YYEEEE. This CDR3 reads CASSLTGTSGKEQFF. DNA of the CDR3: TGTGCCAGCAGCTTGACCGGGACTAGCGGGAAAGAGCAGTTCTTC.

This chain joins TRBV18 and TRBJ1-4; D unclear. The germline V and J ends were trimmed by 4 bases and 8 bases, with 8 bases remaining between them. This CDR3 is built from 12 residues. The germline CDR1 and CDR2 sequences are KGHSH and LQKENI. Here the CDR3 DNA reads TGTGCCAGCTCACAGCGCACGGAAAAACTGTTTTTT. Protein sequence: CASSQRTEKLFF.

This clonotype came up a few times. It may be a read error: a sequence one base away is much more abundant. The genes are TRBV15 and TRBJ2-2; D is uncertain. Germline-derived CDR1 and CDR2 are LNHNV and YYDKDF (reference sequence). V lost 0 bases, J lost 6 bases, and 8 bases lay in between. The CDR3 is made up of 14 amino acids. DNA for the CDR3: TGTGCCACCAGCAGAGATCGGGTCGCCGGGGAGCTGTTTTTT. This sequence encodes CATSRDRVAGELFF.

V gene TRBV5-4 combines with J gene TRBJ2-3; D not certain. Germline-derived CDR1 and CDR2 are SGHNT and YYREEE (reference sequence). The length of the CDR3 is 15 residues. The V end lost 4 bases, the J end lost 0 bases, and 12 bases lay between the germline ends. CDR3 coding DNA: TGTGCCAGCAGCGCGCCGGACCTCAGCACAGATACGCAGTATTTT. Translated: CASSAPDLSTDTQYF.